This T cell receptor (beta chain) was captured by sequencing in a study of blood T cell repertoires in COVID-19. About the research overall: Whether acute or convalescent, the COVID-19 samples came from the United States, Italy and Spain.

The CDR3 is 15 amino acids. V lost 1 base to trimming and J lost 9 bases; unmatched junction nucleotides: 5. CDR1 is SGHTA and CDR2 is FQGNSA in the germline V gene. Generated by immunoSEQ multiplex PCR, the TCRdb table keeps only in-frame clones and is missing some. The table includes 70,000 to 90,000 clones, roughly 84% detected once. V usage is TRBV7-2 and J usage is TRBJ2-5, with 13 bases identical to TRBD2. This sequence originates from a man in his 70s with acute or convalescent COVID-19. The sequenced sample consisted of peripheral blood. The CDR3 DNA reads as TGTGCCAGCAGCTTAGGACTAGCGGGGGGCCAGCCCCAGTACTTC. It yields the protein CASSLGLAGGQPQYF.